The present T cell receptor beta chain was sequenced within a study of neurological immune-mediated disorders. Study results and limitations: TCR-beta repertoires seemed private in all groups, with no expanded CDR3 amino acid sequences shared. The multiple sclerosis repertoire cluster was not associated with any clinical or MRI feature, with the authors stating that larger cohorts are needed.

CDR3 length: 12 residues. The V and J ends lost 4 bases and 5 bases respectively, with 9 bases between them. The germline V gene encodes CDR1 SQVTM and CDR2 ANQGSEA. A total of 2 million PBMCs stored at -80 degrees C provided the unsorted libraries. Over 160 million TCR-beta sequences from 15-18 subjects were obtained in each sequencing run. MiXCR, applied by TCRdb to the 5' RACE reads, yields one record per CDR3 protein. This sample has 45,000 to 65,000 distinct CDR3 sequences; approximately 4.1% occur once, and the top ten carry 2.5% to 3.5%. Many counts were recorded for this clonotype. What it binds is unknown.

This TCR was recovered from a man between 50 and 59 years old with multiple sclerosis. V and J are TRBV29-1 and TRBJ2-1; D is undetermined. The sequencing sample was made of PBMCs. DNA for the CDR3: TGCAGCGTTGGGGCCCCCCACAATGAGCAGTTCTTC. The encoded protein is CSVGAPHNEQFF.